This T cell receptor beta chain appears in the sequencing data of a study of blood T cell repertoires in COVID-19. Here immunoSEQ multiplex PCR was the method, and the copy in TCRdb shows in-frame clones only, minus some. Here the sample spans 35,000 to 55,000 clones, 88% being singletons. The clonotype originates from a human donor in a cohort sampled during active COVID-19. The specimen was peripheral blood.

The CDR3 bases are TGTGCCAGCAGCGTACAGGGGGCGCGAAGCTATGGCTACACCTTC. Residues: CASSVQGARSYGYTF. The rearrangement links TRBV6-6 to TRBJ1-2; 9 bases match TRBD1. The junction had 9 bases not matched to a gene; V was cut back by 6 bases and J by 4 bases. Germline V lookup: CDR1 MNHNY, CDR2 SVGAGI (reference sequence). CDR3 size: 15 residues.